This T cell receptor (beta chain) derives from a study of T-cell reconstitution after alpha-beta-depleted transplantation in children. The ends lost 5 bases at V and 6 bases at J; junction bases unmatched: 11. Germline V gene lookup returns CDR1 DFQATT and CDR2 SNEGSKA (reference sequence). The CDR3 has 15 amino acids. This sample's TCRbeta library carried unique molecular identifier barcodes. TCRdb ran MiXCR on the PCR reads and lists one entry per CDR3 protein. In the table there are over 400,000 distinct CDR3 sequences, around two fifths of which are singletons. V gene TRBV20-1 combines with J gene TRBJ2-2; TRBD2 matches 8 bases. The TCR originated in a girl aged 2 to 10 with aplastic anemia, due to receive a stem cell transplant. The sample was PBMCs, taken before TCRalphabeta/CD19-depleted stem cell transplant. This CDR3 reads CSARPGLVGAGELFF. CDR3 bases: TGCAGTGCTCGACCGGGACTAGTAGGCGCCGGGGAGCTGTTTTTT.